Given below is one TCR beta chain in context. After removal of 4 bases from V and 3 bases from J, the junction contained 4 bases not matched to a gene. CDR1 and CDR2 from the germline V gene are MGHDK and SYGVNS. The CDR3 has 15 residues. Only in-frame clones appear in the TCRdb table, and some are missing; sequencing was by immunoSEQ multiplex PCR. This sample yields some 83,000 clones, of which approximately 80% are seen a single time; about 5.8% belongs to the top ten. The data were obtained in a study of blood T cell repertoires in COVID-19. This receptor was taken from a man between 60 and 75 years old with active or convalescent COVID-19. Source material: peripheral blood. The rearrangement joins TRBV25-1 to TRBJ2-2, with 8 bases matching TRBD1. CDR3: CASSVNRGDTGELFF. In nucleotides, the CDR3 is TGTGCCAGCAGTGTAAACAGGGGGGACACCGGGGAGCTGTTTTTT.